This T cell receptor (beta chain) comes out of a study of T cell repertoires in cytomegalovirus infection. Study-wide context: It can be stated that public TCR beta signatures indicated CMV infection as well as a matching HLA type. Study-level points and caveats: The cumulative frequency of public TCR beta families distinguished individuals who carried CMV together with the relevant HLA. The response measured ex vivo was dominated by TCR beta clonotypes (HLA-C-restricted and CMV-specific).

A word on this clonotype: Its antigen remains unknown. One junction end disagrees with the germline gene, perhaps due to a read error.

TCRdb recomputed calls from the reads with MiXCR, one row per CDR3 protein. The table shows more than 85,000 distinct CDR3 sequences, with approximately 17% occurring only once. CDR3 size: 12 residues. From germline, CDR1 is MDHEN and CDR2 SYDVKM. The sequence was obtained from a human donor in good health (CMV status not recorded). Some clones in this sample may be carry-over from other donors' samples. The chain carries TRBV28 and TRBJ2-7; perhaps TRBD2 as D (6 bases). Sequencing was carried out using PBMCs. The CDR3 coding sequence is TGTGCCAGCAGCCCCGGGAGATTCGAGCCGTACTTC. Its translation: CASSPGRFEPYF.